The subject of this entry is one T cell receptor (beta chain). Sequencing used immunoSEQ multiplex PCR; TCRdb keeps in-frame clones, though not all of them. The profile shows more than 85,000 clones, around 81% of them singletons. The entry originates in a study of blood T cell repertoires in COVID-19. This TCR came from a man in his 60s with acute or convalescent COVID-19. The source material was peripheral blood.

Here the CDR3 DNA reads TGCGCCAGCAGCTTGGCATTCACACGGGTGCCTACCTACGAGCAGTACTTC. This codes for CASSLAFTRVPTYEQYF. The rearrangement joins TRBV5-1 to TRBJ2-7; no definite D call. The V gene's germline CDR1 is SGHRS and CDR2 YFSETQ. This CDR3 is 17 amino acids long. Trimming left V 0 bases short and J 2 bases short, with 18 bases between.